One T cell receptor (beta chain) is described in this entry. Its target is unknown. MiXCR, applied by TCRdb to the RT-PCR reads, yields one record per CDR3 protein. The sample records approximately 500,000 distinct CDR3 sequences, about an eighth being singletons. This CDR3 is 15 amino acids long. V trimming: 4 bases; J trimming: 4 bases; junction bases outside the gene matches: 8. The V gene's germline CDR1 is MNHEY and CDR2 SVGEGT. The data were obtained in a study of response to subunit inactivated influenza vaccine. Study-wide results and caveats: Authors suggested few new T cells are recruited by each seasonal influenza vaccination.

Sequences were derived from PBMCs from blood, sampled roughly 47 days after vaccination. This chain joins TRBV6-2 or TRBV6-3 and TRBJ2-5; TRBD1 aligns across 8 bases. This clonotype was obtained from a man aged 50-60 years who received an inactivated influenza vaccine. The CDR3 sequence: CASSFRQGNRETQYF. CDR3 nucleotide sequence: TGTGCCAGCAGTTTTCGACAGGGGAATCGAGAGACCCAGTACTTC.